This TCR beta chain was found in a study of blood T cell repertoires in COVID-19. Background on the study: T cells, B-cell-depleted T cells, or PBMCs supplied cDNA or gDNA.

Generated by immunoSEQ multiplex PCR, the TCRdb table keeps only in-frame clones and is missing some. The sample has fewer than 250,000 clones; around 82% are singletons. This CDR3 has 16 residues. Input material: peripheral blood. The sequence came from a woman aged 70-85 years with acute or convalescent COVID-19. The J gene is TRBJ2-1, the V gene TRBV21-1; TRBD1 is the table's D call and was not checked against the DNA. TRBV21-1 is given as a pseudogene. CDR3 region: CASSTTGKSSYNEQFF. The CDR3 DNA is TGTGCCAGCAGCACAACAGGCAAAAGCTCCTACAATGAGCAGTTCTTC.